The source of this T cell receptor (beta chain) is a study of blood T cell repertoires in COVID-19. Assay used: immunoSEQ multiplex PCR; TCRdb lists only in-frame clones, some missing. This table holds approximately 150,000 clones, just over 90% found once. Patients of the Seattle cohort, enrolled during active infection, were followed longitudinally. V lost 0 bases to trimming and J lost 8 bases, with 14 bases between them. Germline values: CDR1 SGDLS, CDR2 YYNGEE. The CDR3 spans 15 residues. The V gene is TRBV9, the J gene TRBJ1-4, with D maybe TRBD1 (5 bases). The origin of this receptor is a woman aged 55-70 years with COVID-19, enrolled during active disease. Specimen: peripheral blood. The CDR3 here is CASSVGAGLGEKLFF. The DNA for the CDR3 is TGTGCCAGCAGCGTAGGAGCGGGGCTTGGGGAAAAACTGTTTTTT.